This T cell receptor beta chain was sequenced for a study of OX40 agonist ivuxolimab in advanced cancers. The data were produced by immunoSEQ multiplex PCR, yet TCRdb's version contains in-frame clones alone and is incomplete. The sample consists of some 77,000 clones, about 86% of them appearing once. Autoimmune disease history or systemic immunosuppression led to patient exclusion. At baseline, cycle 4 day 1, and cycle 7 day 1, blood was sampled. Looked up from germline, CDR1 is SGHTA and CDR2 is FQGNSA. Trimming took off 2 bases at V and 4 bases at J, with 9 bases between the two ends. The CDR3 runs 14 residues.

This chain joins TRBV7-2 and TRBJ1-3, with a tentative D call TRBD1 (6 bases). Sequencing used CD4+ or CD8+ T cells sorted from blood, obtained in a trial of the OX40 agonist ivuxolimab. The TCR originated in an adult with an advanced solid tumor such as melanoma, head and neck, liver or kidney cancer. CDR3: CASSLSGAGNTIYF. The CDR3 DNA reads TGTGCCAGCAGCTTATCAGGGGCGGGAAACACCATATATTTT.